The clone carrying this TCR beta chain was counted at least ten times. Its cognate antigen is unknown. J lost 8 bases, V lost 7 bases, and 10 bases had no gene match. Germline values: CDR1 SEHNR, CDR2 FQNEAQ (reference sequence). The CDR3 is made up of 13 amino acids. In TCRdb, the RT-PCR reads were re-called with MiXCR into one record per CDR3 protein. The table has about 500,000 distinct CDR3 sequences, 16% seen once. The data were obtained in a study of response to subunit inactivated influenza vaccine. Regarding the study as a whole: The authors suggested that every seasonal influenza vaccination recruits few new T cells.

The TCR sequence derives from a man between 50 and 69 years old who received an inactivated influenza vaccine. Sample: CD4+ T cells sorted from PBMCs, taken around 2 years after vaccination. J is TRBJ1-2 and V is TRBV7-9; 7 positions agree with TRBD1. The CDR3 DNA sequence: TGTGCCAGCACCAAGACAGGGTCGTTAGGCTACACCTTC. Encoded protein: CASTKTGSLGYTF.